These 28 T cell receptor beta chains came from one sample sequenced in a study of blood T cell repertoires in COVID-19. The method was immunoSEQ multiplex PCR; TCRdb's version includes in-frame clones alone and lacks a portion of them. The sample contains 100,000 or so clones, about four fifths of which appear only once. The specimen was peripheral blood. All receptors come from a human donor in a cohort sampled during active COVID-19.

This clone was seen just once. J is TRBJ1-1 and V is TRBV27, with TRBD1 matching over 10 bases. CDR1 is MNHEY, CDR2 SMNVEV, per germline (reference sequence). The trim removed 4 bases at V and 5 bases at J, leaving 7 bases unmatched. This CDR3 is built from 15 residues. The CDR3 reads CASSWGQGSVTEAFF. The CDR3 DNA is TGTGCCAGCAGTTGGGGACAGGGGTCAGTGACTGAAGCTTTCTTT.

CDR3 amino acids: CASIPGAVGQGLAGEPYEQYF. The CDR3 nucleotides are TGTGCCAGCATCCCGGGAGCGGTGGGACAAGGACTAGCGGGAGAACCCTACGAGCAGTACTTC. The rearrangement joins TRBV6-2 or TRBV6-3 to TRBJ2-7; 13 bases agree with TRBD2. The CDR3 length is 21 residues. In germline, CDR1 is MNHEY, CDR2 SVGEGT. Trimming took 7 bases from V and 2 from J; bases not matched to a gene: 23.

The V gene is TRBV28, the J gene TRBJ1-2; 8 nucleotides agree with TRBD1. Germline V lookup: CDR1 MDHEN, CDR2 SYDVKM. The CDR3 sequence is 13 residues long. V trimming: 4 bases; J trimming: 3 bases; junction bases outside the gene matches: 1. The CDR3 DNA reads TGTGCCAGCAGTTGGGGACAGGACTATGGCTACACCTTC. Translating gives CASSWGQDYGYTF.

The genes are TRBV5-5 and TRBJ2-4; perhaps TRBD1 as D (6 bases). This CDR3 region has 14 residues. In germline, CDR1 is SGHKS, CDR2 YYEKEE (reference sequence). V lost 3 bases, J lost 10 bases, and 17 bases lay in between. CDR3 amino acids: CASSSEPGHVIQYF. The CDR3 bases are TGTGCCAGCAGCTCAGAACCGGGACACGTTATTCAGTACTTC.

Comments on this clone: A read error may account for a junction end that differs from germline. The chain couples TRBV30 to TRBJ1-5; 7 bases are a match to TRBD1. This CDR3 spans 14 amino acids. CDR1 and CDR2 (germline): GTSNPN, SVGIG (reference sequence). The DNA of the CDR3 is TGTGCCTGTAGTGAGGGGGCGGGCAATCAGCCCCAGCATTTT. It specifies CACSEGAGNQPQHF.

The chain employs TRBV2 and TRBJ1-3; 7 positions agree with TRBD1. Germline CDR1 is SNHLY and CDR2 is FYNNEI. The CDR3 loop spans 14 amino acids. The ends lost 4 bases at V and 3 bases at J; junction bases unmatched: 3. CDR3 nucleotide sequence: TGTGCCAGCAGTGCCGACAGGGATGGAAACACCATATATTTT. Its protein is CASSADRDGNTIYF.

The rearrangement links TRBV6-6 to TRBJ1-2; D is unresolved. Germline lookup yields CDR1 MNHNY and CDR2 SVGAGI (reference sequence). There are 16 residues in the CDR3. Trimming shortened V by 4 bases and J by 0 bases, and 15 bases separated the two germline ends. The CDR3, as DNA: TGTGCCAGCAGTTGGAGAGGCAGTCGAGCTAACTATGGCTACACCTTC. This gives the protein CASSWRGSRANYGYTF.

The chain links TRBV20-1 to TRBJ2-3; unclear D gene. There are 10 residues in the CDR3. The V gene lost 4 bases and the J gene lost 6 bases, with 5 bases spanning the gap. Per the germline V gene, CDR1 is DFQATT and CDR2 is SNEGSKA (reference sequence). Here the CDR3 reads CSAKSDTQYF. For the CDR3, the DNA is TGCAGTGCTAAAAGCGATACGCAGTATTTT.

This rearrangement joins TRBV29-1 to TRBJ2-3; 12 bases map to TRBD2. CDR1 is SQVTM and CDR2 is ANQGSEA in the germline V gene. This CDR3 has 16 residues. Germline trimming cut 7 bases from V and 5 bases from J; bases unmatched to any gene: 13. The CDR3 sequence: CSADLLAGGRGDTQYF. DNA for the CDR3: TGCAGCGCCGACCTCCTAGCGGGAGGGCGGGGAGATACGCAGTATTTT.

The chain links TRBV6-6 to TRBJ1-1; D gene ambiguous. This CDR3 is 16 amino acids long. V dropped 5 bases and J dropped 4 bases, with 20 bases sitting between them. CDR1 and CDR2 (germline): MNHNY, SVGAGI (reference sequence). The CDR3 is CASSAKEDGFSTEAFF. The CDR3, as DNA: TGTGCCAGCAGTGCAAAGGAGGATGGGTTTTCCACTGAAGCTTTCTTT.

The chain links TRBV5-6 to TRBJ1-5; D gene uncertain. CDR1 SGHDT and CDR2 YYEEEE come from the germline V gene. This CDR3 contains 16 residues. The V gene lost 3 bases and the J gene lost 0 bases, with 13 bases spanning the gap. The CDR3 loop reads CASSWSRRDSNQPQHF. CDR3 in DNA: TGTGCCAGCAGCTGGAGTCGACGGGATAGCAATCAGCCCCAGCATTTT.

The V gene is TRBV7-9, the J gene TRBJ2-3; 7 bases agree with TRBD2. The V and J ends lost 4 bases and 0 bases, in that order; junction bases with no gene match: 4. The CDR3 covers 15 residues. Germline CDR1 is SEHNR and CDR2 is FQNEAQ (reference sequence). This CDR3 is CASSYGGTSTDTQYF. CDR3 sequence (DNA): TGTGCCAGCAGCTACGGGGGGACTAGCACAGATACGCAGTATTTT.

In this sample, this clone turned up once. The chain combines TRBV6-6 with TRBJ2-4; possible D gene TRBD2, 6 bases. In germline, CDR1 is MNHNY, CDR2 SVGAGI (reference sequence). V was clipped by 4 bases and J by 0 bases, with 10 bases between them. The CDR3 length is 15 residues. The CDR3 sequence: CASSSDSGAKNIQYF. Here the CDR3 DNA reads TGTGCCAGCAGTTCCGATAGCGGAGCCAAAAACATTCAGTACTTC.

This chain uses TRBV28 with TRBJ2-4; 9 positions agree with TRBD1. Unmatched junction bases numbered 9, after V lost 5 bases and J lost 7 bases. The CDR3 runs 15 residues. Germline CDR1 MDHEN, CDR2 SYDVKM. The CDR3 DNA reads TGTGCCAGCAGTCCGCCCCGACAGGGGGGGAACATTCAGTACTTC. Protein sequence: CASSPPRQGGNIQYF.

This rearrangement joins TRBV12-3 or TRBV12-4 to TRBJ2-7; D may be TRBD2 (6 bases). The ends were cut back, 5 bases at V and 2 bases at J, with 10 bases in the middle. The CDR3 is 13 amino acids. CDR3 sequence: CASSPRDAYEQYF. The CDR3 region has the DNA TGTGCCAGCAGTCCGCGGGACGCCTACGAGCAGTACTTC.

The chain uses TRBV4-3 and TRBJ2-2; TRBD2 aligns across 8 bases. Germline CDR1 LGHNA, CDR2 YSLEER. CDR3 length equals 16 residues. The trim removed 1 base at V and 6 bases at J, leaving 7 bases unmatched. The CDR3: CASSQVGLAGPGELFF. The CDR3 DNA sequence: TGCGCCAGCAGCCAAGTAGGTCTAGCGGGCCCCGGGGAGCTGTTTTTT.

The gene calls are TRBV10-3 and TRBJ2-3, with TRBD1 matching over 10 bases. The V gene end was trimmed by 10 bases and the J gene end by 1 base; junction bases not matched to a gene: 11. This CDR3 has 16 amino acids. Germline CDR1 reads ENHRY; CDR2 reads SYGVKD. This chain's CDR3 is CATTRTGTGGTDTQYF. CDR3 coding DNA: TGTGCCACCACTAGAACCGGGACAGGGGGCACAGATACGCAGTATTTT.

CDR3 nucleotides: TGCGCCAGCAGCCCACCACTCGACAGGGCTGGCTACACCTTC. It codes for CASSPPLDRAGYTF. This rearrangement joins TRBV5-1 to TRBJ1-2; 7 bases are shared with TRBD1. The CDR3 extends over 14 amino acids. Germline V gives CDR1 SGHRS, CDR2 YFSETQ. Germline trimming cut 4 bases from V and 7 bases from J; bases unmatched to any gene: 10.

This clone showed up just a few times. The rearrangement joins TRBV5-1 to TRBJ2-5; 10 bases fit TRBD2. CDR3 length: 18 residues. Germline trimming cut 0 bases from V and 3 bases from J; bases unmatched to any gene: 11. Per germline, CDR1 SGHRS and CDR2 YFSETQ. DNA for the CDR3: TGCGCCAGCAGCTTGGGGATCTGGACTAGCGGAGATGAAGAGACCCAGTACTTC. Translation: CASSLGIWTSGDEETQYF.

This clone turned up a few times. The chain carries TRBV5-8 and TRBJ1-2; the match to TRBD1 covers 11 bases. V gave up 1 base and J gave up 3 bases; unmatched junction bases: 5. This CDR3 has 16 amino acids. CDR1 SGHTS and CDR2 YDEGEE come from the germline V gene. The CDR3 DNA reads TGTGCCAGCAGCTTGCTGGGACAGGGGGGTTACTATGGCTACACCTTC. Protein sequence: CASSLLGQGGYYGYTF.

This clone occurred once. The rearrangement uses TRBV7-2 and TRBJ2-7; D possibly corresponds to TRBD1 (6 bases). The CDR3 consists of 16 residues. Germline V CDR1 and CDR2: SGHTA, FQGNSA. V was trimmed by 1 base and J by 0 bases, leaving 13 bases between them. The CDR3 region is CASSLGSRGDSYEQYF. The DNA of the CDR3 is TGTGCCAGCAGCTTAGGTAGCAGGGGCGACTCCTACGAGCAGTACTTC.

The J gene is TRBJ2-5, the V gene TRBV2; D perhaps matches TRBD1 (6 bases). This CDR3 has 14 amino acids. With 4 bases removed from V and 5 bases from J, the gap between germline ends came to 14 bases. From germline, CDR1 is SNHLY and CDR2 FYNNEI. The CDR3 region is CASSGEQGGETQYF. Here the CDR3 DNA reads TGTGCCAGCAGTGGGGAACAGGGTGGGGAGACCCAGTACTTC.

This clone has just a few counts. This chain links TRBV5-4 with TRBJ2-7; D gene uncertain. This CDR3 contains 14 residues. Germline CDR1 SGHNT, CDR2 YYREEE (reference sequence). Trimming pared 4 bases from V and 6 bases from J, leaving 17 bases between. The CDR3 reads CASSAPVGSGEQYF. The CDR3 DNA reads TGTGCCAGCAGCGCCCCCGTTGGGTCGGGCGAGCAGTACTTC.

The J gene is TRBJ1-1, the V gene TRBV5-1; 8 nucleotides line up with TRBD1. Germline loops: CDR1 SGHRS, CDR2 YFSETQ. The V gene end was trimmed by 4 bases and the J gene end by 3 bases; junction bases not matched to a gene: 8. The CDR3 spans 15 residues. CDR3 sequence reads: CASSDDRGGHTEAFF. CDR3 DNA: TGCGCCAGCAGCGATGACAGGGGTGGGCACACTGAAGCTTTCTTT.

The rearrangement uses TRBV24-1 and TRBJ2-7, with 13 bases fitting TRBD2. Germline CDR1 reads KGHDR; CDR2 reads SFDVKD. This CDR3 has 15 amino acids. Losses at the gene ends were 3 bases for V and 6 bases for J; bases not matched to a gene: 4. CDR3: CATSDGLAGAGEQYF. CDR3 DNA sequence: TGTGCCACCAGTGATGGACTAGCGGGAGCCGGCGAGCAGTACTTC.

This clone is a singleton in its sample. V is TRBV6-5 and J is TRBJ2-7, with 8 bases that match TRBD1. The CDR3 loop spans 15 amino acids. With V trimmed by 5 bases and J by 0 bases, 6 bases remained unmatched. CDR1 and CDR2 (germline): MNHEY, SVGAGI. CDR3 coding DNA: TGTGCCAGCAGTCCCAGGGGGCGAGCCTCCTACGAGCAGTACTTC. Residues: CASSPRGRASYEQYF.

The chain combines TRBV18 with TRBJ2-3; 11 bases are shared with TRBD2. V shed 1 base and J 6 bases; nucleotides not matched to a gene: 6. Per the germline V gene, CDR1 is KGHSH and CDR2 is LQKENI. The length of the CDR3 is 16 residues. The DNA for the CDR3 is TGTGCCAGCTCACCACTAGCGGGAGGGCCCGGGGATACGCAGTATTTT. This encodes CASSPLAGGPGDTQYF.

V gene TRBV21-1 combines with J gene TRBJ2-4; no check of the table's D call, TRBD1, against the DNA was made. TRBV21-1 is reported as a pseudogene. The CDR3 loop spans 17 amino acids. DNA for the CDR3: TGTGCCAGCAGCTCCCGGGACAGCCAAAGGGGCAAAAACATTCAGTACTTC. Encoded protein: CASSSRDSQRGKNIQYF.